This is a list of T cell receptor beta chains from one sample in a study of response to subunit inactivated influenza vaccine. A single record per CDR3 protein comes from TCRdb applying MiXCR to the RT-PCR reads. The top ten hold about 12% of the sample, which has about 480,000 distinct CDR3 sequences, under 15% seen once. Sequenced here: PBMCs from blood, sampled about 6 weeks after vaccination. The receptors originated from a man aged 45 to 65 who received an inactivated influenza vaccine. Each CDR3 is given with its conserved first and last residue. A D gene is named only where the DNA matches it firmly. Size is omitted from some rows. Given values are once, few, many or a class for expanded clones.

TRBJ2-2,.,TRBV9,TRBD1,CASSERTGWGTGELFF,TGTGCCAGCAGCGAAAGGACAGGGTGGGGCACCGGGGAGCTGTTTTTT
TRBJ2-4,.,TRBV29-1,TRBD1,CSVESGGKNIQYF,TGCAGCGTTGAATCAGGGGGCAAAAACATTCAGTACTTC
TRBJ2-7,.,TRBV2,.,CASGESMYEQYF,TGTGCCAGCGGCGAATCGATGTACGAGCAGTACTTC
TRBJ2-7,once,TRBV12-3/TRBV12-4,TRBD1,CASSFRTGSYEQYF,TGTGCCAGCAGTTTTCGGACAGGCTCCTACGAGCAGTACTTC
TRBJ2-3,few,TRBV5-8,.,CASLSGTRDTQYF,TGTGCCAGTCTTTCCGGGACACGAGATACGCAGTATTTT
TRBJ2-2,.,TRBV7-6,.,CASSSPGLADTGELFF,TGTGCCAGCAGCTCCCCGGGACTGGCGGACACCGGGGAGCTGTTTTTT
TRBJ1-3,.,TRBV5-1,.,CASSLDSPGRAGNTIYF,TGCGCCAGCAGCTTGGACAGCCCGGGAAGGGCTGGAAACACCATATATTTT
TRBJ2-1,few,TRBV7-9,.,CASSFWGEQFF,TGTGCCAGCAGCTTTTGGGGAGAGCAGTTCTTC
TRBJ2-7,.,TRBV7-2,.,CASSFTMGVLHEQYF,TGTGCCAGCAGCTTCACCATGGGGGTCCTCCACGAGCAGTACTTC
TRBJ2-7,few,TRBV7-2,.,CASGEYEQYF,TGTGCCAGCGGAGAGTACGAGCAGTACTTC
TRBJ2-7,few,TRBV11-2,.,CASSLAPQGGYEQYF,TGTGCCAGCAGCTTAGCCCCCCAGGGAGGCTACGAGCAGTACTTC
TRBJ1-1,many,TRBV6-1,TRBD1,CASTRTGGITEAFF,TGTGCCAGCACCAGGACAGGGGGGATCACTGAAGCTTTCTTT
TRBJ2-7,few,TRBV5-5,.,CASSYVDGEQYF,TGTGCCAGCAGCTATGTGGACGGCGAGCAGTACTTC
TRBJ2-1,few,TRBV12-3/TRBV12-4,TRBD2,CASITSGSSREQFF,TGTGCCAGCATAACTAGCGGGAGTTCGCGTGAGCAGTTCTTC
TRBJ2-7,.,TRBV7-9,.,CASSLGYKAEQYF,TGTGCCAGCAGCTTGGGGTACAAGGCCGAGCAGTACTTC
TRBJ2-1,few,TRBV7-6,.,CASSYTGGAYNEQFF,TGTGCCAGCAGCTACACAGGGGGGGCCTACAATGAGCAGTTCTTC
TRBJ2-4,.,TRBV4-3,TRBD1,CASSQKQGQNIQYF,TGCGCCAGCAGCCAAAAACAGGGACAGAACATTCAGTACTTC
TRBJ2-7,many,TRBV12-3/TRBV12-4,.,CASSEEVGGKYF,TGTGCCAGCAGTGAGGAGGTTGGGGGGAAGTACTTC
TRBJ2-2,many,TRBV12-3/TRBV12-4,TRBD2,CASSLGGTTNTGELFF,TGTGCCAGCAGTTTGGGAGGGACCACGAACACCGGGGAGCTGTTTTTT
TRBJ2-5,few,TRBV7-9,TRBD2,CASSVGTKYQETQYF,TGTGCCAGCAGCGTCGGGACTAAGTACCAAGAGACCCAGTACTTC
TRBJ1-6,.,TRBV6-1,.,CASRAQESAYNSPLHF,TGTGCCAGCAGGGCCCAGGAGAGCGCCTATAATTCACCCCTCCACTTT
TRBJ2-2,.,TRBV5-4,TRBD2,CASSFGGLVLTSGNTGELFF,TGTGCCAGCAGCTTCGGAGGCCTCGTCCTGACTAGCGGGAACACCGGGGAGCTGTTTTTT
TRBJ1-1,.,TRBV12-3/TRBV12-4,.,CASSTDTSTEAFF,TGTGCCAGCAGCACCGACACGAGCACTGAAGCTTTCTTT
TRBJ1-3,many,TRBV13,.,CASSLGLAGGNTIYF,TGTGCCAGCAGCTTAGGCCTGGCTGGAGGAAACACCATATATTTT
TRBJ2-1,.,TRBV28,TRBD2,CASSPIAGGGNEQFF,TGTGCCAGCAGTCCGATAGCGGGAGGGGGTAATGAGCAGTTCTTC
TRBJ2-7,.,TRBV6-2/TRBV6-3,TRBD1,CAISTGPAYEQYF,TGTGCCATCTCGACAGGGCCGGCCTACGAGCAGTACTTC
TRBJ1-1,.,TRBV7-2,.,CASSWGGASAFF,TGTGCCAGCAGCTGGGGGGGCGCGAGTGCTTTCTTT
TRBJ2-6,.,TRBV5-1,.,CASSLASSGANVLTF,TGCGCCAGCAGCCTGGCTTCCTCTGGGGCCAACGTCCTGACTTTC
TRBJ2-5,.,TRBV11-2,.,CASSLQRAETQYF,TGTGCCAGCAGCTTGCAGCGAGCAGAGACCCAGTACTTC
TRBJ2-2,.,TRBV28,.,CASSHPRAGWPTGELFF,TGTGCCAGCAGCCATCCACGGGCGGGATGGCCGACCGGGGAGCTGTTTTTT
TRBJ1-1,.,TRBV3-1,TRBD1,CASKGTGWNTEAFF,TGTGCCAGCAAGGGGACAGGATGGAACACTGAAGCTTTCTTT
TRBJ2-5,.,TRBV7-2,TRBD2,CASSLVWRGGRETQYF,TGTGCCAGCAGCTTAGTTTGGCGGGGGGGCCGGGAGACCCAGTACTTC
TRBJ1-2,many,TRBV28,.,CASSFEGPQDVYGYTF,TGTGCCAGCAGTTTTGAGGGACCCCAGGACGTCTATGGCTACACCTTC
TRBJ1-6,.,TRBV18,.,CASSQSTGRNSPLHF,TGTGCCAGCTCTCAGTCAACAGGGCGGAATTCACCCCTCCACTTT
TRBJ2-7,few,TRBV24-1,TRBD1,CATSDRRQGTYEQYF,TGTGCCACCAGTGACCGAAGACAGGGAACCTACGAGCAGTACTTC
TRBJ2-1,few,TRBV11-3,.,CASSLVRNAKQFF,TGTGCCAGCAGCTTAGTGAGGAATGCTAAGCAGTTCTTC
TRBJ2-3,.,TRBV27,.,CASSFSPGGQRGPDTQYF,TGTGCCAGCAGTTTTTCCCCCGGGGGCCAGCGGGGACCAGATACGCAGTATTTT
TRBJ2-7,many,TRBV12-3/TRBV12-4,.,CASSLSGVEQYF,TGTGCCAGCAGTTTATCCGGGGTCGAGCAGTACTTC
TRBJ2-7,few,TRBV20-1,.,CSARDARNEQYF,TGCAGTGCTAGAGATGCCCGAAACGAGCAGTACTTC
TRBJ1-5,many,TRBV20-1,.,CSASVRGFGTSNQPQHF,TGCAGTGCTAGTGTCAGGGGTTTCGGTACTAGCAATCAGCCCCAGCATTTT
TRBJ2-1,few,TRBV5-1,TRBD1,CASSSVPTGTGGTDEQFF,TGCGCCAGCAGCTCTGTGCCGACCGGGACAGGGGGGACGGATGAGCAGTTCTTC
TRBJ1-1,few,TRBV20-1,TRBD1,CSARTGGMNTEAFF,TGCAGTGCTAGGACAGGGGGAATGAACACTGAAGCTTTCTTT
TRBJ2-7,many,TRBV6-5,TRBD1,CASSLNRDSVFYEQYF,TGTGCCAGCAGTTTAAACCGGGACAGCGTCTTCTACGAGCAGTACTTC